Listed here are 21 T cell receptor beta chains from one sample, sequenced in a study of cytomegalovirus exposure and HLA in healthy donors. 60 Vbeta and 13 Jbeta primers were used in PCR. Assay: immunoSEQ multiplex PCR; the TCRdb copy retains only in-frame clones and omits some. In the table there are 90,000 or so clones, approximately 85% of which are singletons. Material: PBMCs. These receptors originate from a man aged 30-40 years in good health and CMV-seropositive.

The chain is built from TRBV5-1 and TRBJ2-1; possible D gene TRBD2, 5 bases. The CDR3 is 15 residues long. V was clipped by 5 bases and J by 3 bases, with 15 bases between them. From germline, CDR1 is SGHRS and CDR2 YFSETQ. DNA for the CDR3: TGCGCCAGCAGTCCGGAGCGGAGCCTCTACAATGAGCAGTTCTTC. Translating gives CASSPERSLYNEQFF.

This clone is a singleton in its sample. The V and J genes are TRBV5-8 and TRBJ2-1; perhaps TRBD2 as D (6 bases). This CDR3 is 15 amino acids long. Deletions cut 0 bases from V and 6 bases from J, with 13 bases between. CDR1 and CDR2 (germline): SGHTS, YDEGEE. For the CDR3, the DNA is TGTGCCAGCAGCTTGGACCTGGGACTTGTCAATGAGCAGTTCTTC. This sequence encodes CASSLDLGLVNEQFF.

This clone is a singleton in its sample. The J gene is TRBJ2-7, the V gene TRBV27; D remains unclear. The CDR3 spans 15 residues. The ends were cut back, 8 bases at V and 0 bases at J, with 17 bases in the middle. The germline CDR1 and CDR2 sequences are MNHEY and SMNVEV (reference sequence). CDR3 region: CASSPWQDLSYEQYF. DNA for the CDR3: TGTGCCAGCTCTCCTTGGCAGGATCTCTCCTACGAGCAGTACTTC.

This rearrangement joins TRBV7-2 to TRBJ2-2, with 9 bases identical to TRBD2. The V and J ends lost 2 bases and 5 bases, in that order; junction bases with no gene match: 12. This CDR3 is built from 18 residues. Looked up from germline, CDR1 is SGHTA and CDR2 is FQGNSA. The CDR3 DNA follows: TGTGCCAGCAGCTTACTAGCGGGACTAGCCGGGCGAACCGGGGAGCTGTTTTTT. Amino acids: CASSLLAGLAGRTGELFF.

The V call is TRBV30, the J call TRBJ1-4, with TRBD1 matching 9 bases. The CDR3 runs to 14 residues. In germline, CDR1 is GTSNPN, CDR2 SVGIG (reference sequence). V gave up 5 bases and J gave up 8 bases; unmatched junction bases: 9. The CDR3 DNA is TGTGCCTGGGCCCGACAGGGGGTAAGGGAAAAACTGTTTTTT. This gives the protein CAWARQGVREKLFF. Full variable domain (missing parts from reference TRBV30 and TRBJ1-4): SQTIHQWPATLVQPVGSPLSLECTVEGTSNPNLYWYRQAAGRGLQLLFYSVGIGQISSEVPQNLSASRPQDRQFILSSKKLLLSDSGFYLCAWARQGVREKLFFGSGTQLSVL.

The count of this clone is one. CDR3 amino acids: CASSFGGRAVETQYF. The CDR3 DNA follows: TGCGCCAGCAGCTTCGGCGGGAGGGCCGTGGAGACCCAGTACTTC. The V call is TRBV5-1, the J call TRBJ2-5; 9 bases line up with TRBD2. The CDR3 has 15 amino acids. The junction had 7 bases not matched to a gene; V was cut back by 2 bases and J by 5 bases. Germline assignment: CDR1 SGHRS and CDR2 YFSETQ.

This clone has more than one count but fewer than ten. V and J are TRBV6-5 and TRBJ1-4, with D hard to call. The CDR3 totals 15 residues. The germline gives CDR1 MNHEY, CDR2 SVGAGI. Deletions cut 2 bases from V and 2 bases from J, with 9 bases between. The CDR3 loop is CASSYRQRTNEKLFF. Written as DNA, the CDR3 is TGTGCCAGCAGTTACCGGCAGAGGACTAATGAAAAACTGTTTTTT.

This chain uses TRBV18 with TRBJ1-5; tentative D call: TRBD1 (5 bases). V dropped 6 bases and J dropped 0 bases, with 15 bases sitting between them. The CDR3 is made up of 16 amino acids. Germline assignment: CDR1 KGHSH and CDR2 LQKENI. For the CDR3, the DNA is TGTGCCAGCTCTACCATCGGGGGGGATAGCAATCAGCCCCAGCATTTT. Encoded protein: CASSTIGGDSNQPQHF.

In the case of this clone: Other DNA sequences in this specimen translate into the identical CDR3. J is TRBJ2-1 and V is TRBV7-2; 9 bases match TRBD2. The CDR3 loop spans 15 amino acids. The V gene's germline CDR1 is SGHTA and CDR2 FQGNSA. The V and J ends lost 6 bases and 0 bases, in that order; junction bases with no gene match: 3. The CDR3 sequence: CASRLTSGSYNEQFF. The CDR3 nucleotides are TGTGCCAGCAGGTTGACTAGCGGCTCCTACAATGAGCAGTTCTTC.

This chain uses TRBV28 with TRBJ2-1, with D possibly being TRBD2 (6 bases). The V gene's germline CDR1 is MDHEN and CDR2 SYDVKM. The CDR3 runs to 15 residues. Trimming shortened V by 5 bases and J by 0 bases, and 11 bases separated the two germline ends. CDR3 in amino acids: CASSPLASSYNEQFF. As DNA, the CDR3 is TGTGCCAGCAGTCCACTAGCCTCCTCCTACAATGAGCAGTTCTTC.

CDR3 region: CASIDPGQGAGGYTF. The CDR3 DNA reads as TGTGCCAGCATCGATCCGGGACAGGGGGCTGGTGGCTACACCTTC. The rearrangement links TRBV7-8 to TRBJ1-2, with TRBD1 matching over 12 bases. Germline V lookup: CDR1 SGHVS, CDR2 FQNEAQ. This CDR3 comprises 15 residues. The V gene end was trimmed by 7 bases and the J gene end by 7 bases; junction bases not matched to a gene: 10.

The chain recombines TRBV5-3 with TRBJ2-5; perhaps TRBD1 as D (6 bases). The J call could be wrong; TRBJ2-7 is a better fit for the DNA end. TRBV5-3 is an open reading frame, and its role is uncertain. The CDR3 sequence is 15 residues long. In nucleotides, the CDR3 is TGTGCCAGAAGCTTGGATCGTCAGGGGAGCTACGAGCAGTACTTC. It yields the protein CARSLDRQGSYEQYF.

The rearrangement uses TRBV28 and TRBJ1-5; D is ambiguous. Germline CDR1 reads MDHEN; CDR2 reads SYDVKM. Trimming pared 8 bases from V and 0 bases from J, leaving 8 bases between. The CDR3 length is 13 residues. CDR3 loop: CASRDYSNQPQHF. In nucleotides, the CDR3 is TGTGCCAGCCGAGATTATAGCAATCAGCCCCAGCATTTT.

The count of this clone is one. The rearrangement uses TRBV20-1 and TRBJ2-7; D is unclear. Per the germline V gene, CDR1 is DFQATT and CDR2 is SNEGSKA (reference sequence). Between the trimmed V and J ends, which lost 3 bases and 5 bases, there was a span of 8 bases. The CDR3 extends over 11 amino acids. CDR3 nucleotides: TGCAGTGCTAGTTGGCTGAACGAGCAGTACTTC. It specifies CSASWLNEQYF.

The rearrangement links TRBV10-2 to TRBJ2-3, with 12 bases aligning to TRBD2. CDR1 and CDR2 from the germline V gene are WSHSY and SAAADI. The V segment lost 3 bases and the J segment 2 bases; nucleotides outside the gene matches: 9. CDR3 length: 18 amino acids. CDR3 sequence (DNA): TGCGCCAGCAGTGAAGGAACTAGCGGGAGGTACACCACAGATACGCAGTATTTT. This encodes CASSEGTSGRYTTDTQYF.

This clone came up once. Mismatch with germline at one junction end may stem from a read error. The V and J genes are TRBV28 and TRBJ2-2; possibly TRBD2 for D (5 bases). The CDR3 has 17 amino acids. Germline CDR1 is MDHEN and CDR2 is SYDVKM. The CDR3 DNA is TGTGCCAGCAGTCCCCACGGGCGCGCGAAGAACACCGGGGAGCCGTTTTTT. Translating gives CASSPHGRAKNTGEPFF. Full variable domain (missing parts from reference TRBV28 and TRBJ2-2): DVKVTQSSRYLVKRTGEKVFLECVQDMDHENMFWYRQDPGLGLRLIYFSYDVKMKEKGDIPEGYSVSREKKERFSLILESASTNQTSMYLCASSPHGRAKNTGEPFFGEGSRLTVL.

This chain uses TRBV6-5 with TRBJ2-7; 9 bases align to TRBD1. Germline values: CDR1 MNHEY, CDR2 SVGAGI. Unmatched junction bases numbered 10, after V lost 4 bases and J lost 6 bases. This CDR3 has 15 amino acids. The CDR3 nucleotides read TGTGCCAGCAGTTCCACCCGGGACAGGGCGCGCGAGCAGTACTTC. Its protein product is CASSSTRDRAREQYF.

The rearrangement uses TRBV10-3 and TRBJ2-1; D is uncertain. The CDR3 contains 12 residues. Germline CDR1 reads ENHRY; CDR2 reads SYGVKD. V gave up 3 bases and J gave up 5 bases, with 5 bases separating them. In DNA, the CDR3 is TGTGCCATCAGTGAAGCTGACAATGAGCAGTTCTTC. Translating it yields CAISEADNEQFF.

The chain combines TRBV5-1 with TRBJ2-2, with 7 nucleotides matching TRBD2. The ends lost 2 bases at V and 9 bases at J; junction bases unmatched: 1. The CDR3 spans 12 residues. Germline V lookup: CDR1 SGHRS, CDR2 YFSETQ. The CDR3 sequence: CASSFSGRELFF. CDR3 sequence (DNA): TGCGCCAGCAGCTTCAGCGGGAGGGAGCTGTTTTTT.

The chain recombines TRBV5-1 with TRBJ2-1; D may be TRBD2 (5 bases). V was trimmed by 1 base and J by 7 bases, leaving 15 bases between them. In germline, CDR1 is SGHRS, CDR2 YFSETQ. This CDR3 spans 15 amino acids. The CDR3 is CASSLSWTLRNEQFF. The CDR3 bases are TGCGCCAGCAGCTTGAGCTGGACTCTGAGGAATGAGCAGTTCTTC.

This chain links TRBV18 with TRBJ2-1; D ambiguous. V lost 6 bases and J lost 0, with 12 bases in between. This CDR3 has 15 amino acids. CDR1 is KGHSH, CDR2 LQKENI, per germline. CDR3 sequence reads: CASSPSVSSYNEQFF. The CDR3 DNA follows: TGTGCCAGCTCCCCCAGCGTGAGCTCCTACAATGAGCAGTTCTTC.